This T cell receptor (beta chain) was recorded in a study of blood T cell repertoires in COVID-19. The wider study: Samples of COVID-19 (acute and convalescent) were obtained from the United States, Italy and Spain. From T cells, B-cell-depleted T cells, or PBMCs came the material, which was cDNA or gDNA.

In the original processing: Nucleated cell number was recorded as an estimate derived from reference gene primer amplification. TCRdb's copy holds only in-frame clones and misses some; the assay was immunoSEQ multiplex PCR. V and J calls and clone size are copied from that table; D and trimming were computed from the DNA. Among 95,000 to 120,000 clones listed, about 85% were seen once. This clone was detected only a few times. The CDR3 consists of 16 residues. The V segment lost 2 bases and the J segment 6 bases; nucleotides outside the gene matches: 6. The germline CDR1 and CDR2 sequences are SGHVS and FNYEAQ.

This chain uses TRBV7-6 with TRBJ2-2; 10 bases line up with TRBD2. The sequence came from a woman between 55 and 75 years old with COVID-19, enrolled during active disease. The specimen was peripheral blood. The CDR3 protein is CASSLSSGGAAGELFF. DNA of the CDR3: TGTGCCAGCAGCTTATCCAGCGGGGGGGCAGCCGGGGAGCTGTTTTTT.